The entry that follows covers one T cell receptor beta chain sequence. Its antigen specificity is not known. There are no base qualities to consult, and no much larger clone falls within one base. The data are from a study of technical replicates of blood from a few donors (dated by TCRdb to between 2016 and 2019). The germline V gene encodes CDR1 SEHNR and CDR2 FQNEAQ (reference sequence). The CDR3 numbers 14 residues from cysteine through phenylalanine. The sequence is cut down to CDR3 DNA, 42 bases in frame from base 1. At the junction V is shortened by 5 bases and J by 3 bases; bases outside the gene matches: 4. The library relied on the immunoSEQ multiplex PCR assay. TCRdb took this table from immuneACCESS and kept in-frame rearrangements with V and J called. Such tables lack part of the clones; where checked against another copy, unresolved V genes explain under half of the gap, and the rest is unexplained. The sample table shows approximately 75,000 clones, and 70% to 90% are seen once. Roughly 4% of the sample lies in the top ten.

The sequencing sample was made of PBMCs. The receptor was isolated from a human donor in good health. Some clones in this sample may be carry-over from other donors' samples. The chain is made from TRBV7-9 and TRBJ1-3; TRBD1 fits 7 bases in the junction. At the DNA level, the sequence is TGTGCCAGCAGCACGACAGGGTTTGGAAACACCATATATTTT. Protein translation: CASSTTGFGNTIYF.